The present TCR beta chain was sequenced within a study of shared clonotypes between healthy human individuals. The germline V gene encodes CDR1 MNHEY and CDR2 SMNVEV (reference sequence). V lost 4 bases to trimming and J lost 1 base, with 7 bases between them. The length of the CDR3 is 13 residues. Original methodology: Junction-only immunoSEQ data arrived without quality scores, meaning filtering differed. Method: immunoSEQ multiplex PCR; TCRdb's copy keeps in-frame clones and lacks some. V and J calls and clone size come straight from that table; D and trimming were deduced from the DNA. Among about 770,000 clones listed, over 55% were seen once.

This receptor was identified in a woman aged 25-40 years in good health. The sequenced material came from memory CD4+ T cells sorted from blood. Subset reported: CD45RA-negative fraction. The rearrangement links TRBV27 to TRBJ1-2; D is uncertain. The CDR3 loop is CASSSKLNYGYTF. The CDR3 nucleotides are TGTGCCAGCAGTTCGAAACTTAACTATGGCTACACCTTC.